These 23 T cell receptor beta chains were all obtained from the same sample, sequenced in a study of blood T cell repertoires in COVID-19. The protocol was immunoSEQ multiplex PCR, while the TCRdb copy is restricted to in-frame clones and leaves out a portion. This table has over 65,000 clones, over 75% appearing once. The sample comprised peripheral blood. Source of these receptors: an elderly woman with acute or convalescent COVID-19.

The chain recombines TRBV7-2 with TRBJ2-1; 8 bases are shared with TRBD1. CDR3 size: 13 residues. V lost 3 bases and J lost 10; bases outside the gene matches: 5. CDR1 and CDR2 from the germline V gene are SGHTA and FQGNSA. CDR3: CASSLGQVNEQFF. In DNA form, the CDR3 reads TGTGCCAGCAGCTTGGGACAGGTCAACGAGCAGTTCTTC.

The chain is built from TRBV9 and TRBJ2-3; 7 nucleotides line up with TRBD2. The CDR3 covers 15 residues. After removal of 0 bases from V and 5 bases from J, the junction contained 6 bases not matched to a gene. CDR1 SGDLS and CDR2 YYNGEE come from the germline V gene. The CDR3 sequence: CASSVERLAGDTQYF. The CDR3 nucleotides read TGTGCCAGCAGCGTAGAGAGACTAGCAGGAGATACGCAGTATTTT. Looking up the rest from reference TRBV9 and TRBJ2-3 gives the full variable domain: DSGVTQTPKHLITATGQRVTLRCSPRSGDLSVYWYQQSLDQGLQFLIQYYNGEERAKGNILERFSAQQFPDLHSELNLSSLELGDSALYFCASSVERLAGDTQYFGPGTRLTVL.

The J gene is TRBJ1-3, the V gene TRBV19, with D possibly TRBD1 on 5 matching bases. This CDR3 contains 12 residues. Germline CDR1 reads LNHDA; CDR2 reads SQIVND (reference sequence). The CDR3: CGSGASGNTIYF. DNA of the CDR3: TGTGGAAGTGGGGCCTCTGGAAACACCATATATTTT.

This rearrangement joins TRBV6-5 to TRBJ1-1; the match to TRBD1 covers 7 bases. Trimming took 6 bases from V and 10 from J; bases not matched to a gene: 8. The CDR3 spans 12 residues. Germline CDR1 is MNHEY and CDR2 is SVGAGI. CDR3 in DNA: TGTGCCAGCAGCCCGTCAGACAGGGCAGCTTTCTTT. It encodes CASSPSDRAAFF.

The chain couples TRBV10-3 to TRBJ2-3; TRBD1 aligns across 8 bases. Germline CDR1 is ENHRY and CDR2 is SYGVKD. Unmatched junction bases numbered 9, after V lost 11 bases and J lost 5 bases. The CDR3 loop spans 13 amino acids. The CDR3 loop is CASYGQGRDTQYF. Here the CDR3 DNA reads TGTGCCTCCTACGGACAGGGTCGAGATACGCAGTATTTT.

The chain carries TRBV4-3 and TRBJ2-7; the match to TRBD2 covers 12 bases. This CDR3 spans 17 amino acids. Germline CDR1 LGHNA, CDR2 YSLEER. V was pared by 1 base and J by 3 bases, with 7 bases of the junction left unmatched. The CDR3 sequence is CASSQGASGGAVYEQYF. The CDR3, as DNA: TGCGCCAGCAGCCAAGGCGCTAGCGGGGGGGCGGTCTACGAGCAGTACTTC.

The chain uses TRBV19 and TRBJ1-6; TRBD1 is a possible D gene (5 bases). V was trimmed by 4 bases and J by 7 bases, leaving 20 bases between them. CDR1 is LNHDA, CDR2 SQIVND, per germline (reference sequence). This CDR3 comprises 17 residues. The CDR3 reads CASSTDGRGVGNSPLHF. The CDR3 nucleotides are TGTGCCAGTAGTACCGATGGACGGGGGGTCGGGAATTCACCCCTCCACTTT.

The J gene is TRBJ1-6, the V gene TRBV9; 7 bases agree with TRBD1. Germline V lookup: CDR1 SGDLS, CDR2 YYNGEE. This CDR3 has 14 residues. V lost 3 bases, J lost 7 bases, and 4 bases stayed unmatched. The CDR3 nucleotides read TGTGCCAGCAGCGGAGGGGACAGAAATTCACCCCTCCACTTT. Protein product: CASSGGDRNSPLHF.

This sequence joins TRBV5-8 and TRBJ1-1, with a tentative D call TRBD1 (5 bases). Trimming removed 5 bases at V and 1 base at J, with 9 bases between. This CDR3 is built from 13 residues. CDR1 SGHTS and CDR2 YDEGEE come from the germline V gene. The CDR3 sequence: CASRTTENTEAFF. CDR3 DNA sequence: TGTGCCAGCAGAACGACAGAGAACACTGAAGCTTTCTTT.

The rearrangement uses TRBV10-1 and TRBJ2-3; 7 bases agree with TRBD2. Germline V gene data show CDR1 as WNHNN and CDR2 as SYGVQD (reference sequence). V trimming: 5 bases; J trimming: 2 bases; junction bases outside the gene matches: 7. The CDR3 loop spans 15 amino acids. The CDR3 DNA sequence: TGCGCCAGCAGTCCTAGCGGATCATACACAGATACGCAGTATTTT. Its protein product is CASSPSGSYTDTQYF.

CDR3 sequence reads: CSARWREKLFF. The CDR3 DNA is TGCAGCGCTCGCTGGAGGGAAAAACTGTTTTTT. The chain has TRBV29-1 and TRBJ1-4; D is undetermined. Looked up from germline, CDR1 is SQVTM and CDR2 is ANQGSEA. There are 11 residues in the CDR3. V was shortened by 7 bases and J by 8 bases, with 11 bases between the two germline ends.

DNA of the CDR3: TGCGCCAGCAGATTAGCTACTAGCGGAGGAGGCAATGAGCAGTTCTTC. This sequence encodes CASRLATSGGGNEQFF. The rearrangement links TRBV5-1 to TRBJ2-1; 8 bases are shared with TRBD2. This CDR3 is 16 amino acids long. With 5 bases clipped from V and 6 bases from J, the junction kept 13 bases outside the gene matches. Germline lookup yields CDR1 SGHRS and CDR2 YFSETQ.

The chain carries TRBV5-4 and TRBJ2-1, with 7 bases lining up with TRBD2. Per germline, CDR1 SGHNT and CDR2 YYREEE (reference sequence). V was pared by 3 bases and J by 1 base, with 7 bases of the junction left unmatched. This CDR3 is 16 amino acids long. In DNA form, the CDR3 reads TGTGCCAGCAGCTCACAGGCGGGAGTGTCCTACAATGAGCAGTTCTTC. Its translation is CASSSQAGVSYNEQFF.

The rearrangement joins TRBV11-2 to TRBJ1-2; TRBD1 matches at 8 bases. Germline loops: CDR1 SGHAT, CDR2 FQNNGV. V lost 5 bases and J lost 4; bases outside the gene matches: 3. The CDR3 loop spans 13 amino acids. CDR3 residues: CASSRTGPYGYTF. CDR3 sequence (DNA): TGTGCCAGCAGCCGGACAGGGCCCTATGGCTACACCTTC.

The genes are TRBV29-1 and TRBJ2-3, with 10 positions matching TRBD2. Trimming at V came to 1 base and at J to 7 bases, leaving 14 bases not matched to a gene. Germline CDR1 SQVTM, CDR2 ANQGSEA. CDR3 length: 17 amino acids. The DNA for the CDR3 is TGCAGCGTTGAAGGACCCCGACCGAGGACTAGCGGAAATACGCAGTATTTT. Amino acid sequence: CSVEGPRPRTSGNTQYF.

This clone is a singleton in its sample. The CDR3 loop is CASMRGLAGADTQYF. The DNA of the CDR3 is TGTGCCAGCATGAGGGGACTAGCGGGGGCAGATACGCAGTATTTT. V and J are TRBV2 and TRBJ2-3, with 14 bases aligning to TRBD2. The CDR3 has 15 residues. After removal of 7 bases from V and 4 bases from J, the junction contained 4 bases not matched to a gene. Germline V gives CDR1 SNHLY, CDR2 FYNNEI.

The rearrangement links TRBV6-5 to TRBJ2-1, with TRBD1 matching 9 bases. CDR1 is MNHEY, CDR2 SVGAGI, per germline. The V gene end was trimmed by 2 bases and the J gene end by 6 bases; junction bases not matched to a gene: 2. This CDR3 comprises 14 residues. CDR3 protein: CASSYLDRGNEQFF. The CDR3 nucleotides are TGTGCCAGCAGTTACCTGGACAGGGGCAATGAGCAGTTCTTC.

This clone showed up just a few times. The rearrangement links TRBV11-2 to TRBJ1-6; D not certain. The V end lost 1 base, the J end lost 7 bases, and 14 bases lay between the germline ends. CDR3 length: 16 amino acids. The germline V gene encodes CDR1 SGHAT and CDR2 FQNNGV. The CDR3 spells CASSLGARTINSPLHF. CDR3 DNA: TGTGCCAGCAGCTTAGGGGCCCGAACGATCAATTCACCCCTCCACTTT.

The chain joins TRBV4-1 to TRBJ2-2; the D gene is possibly TRBD1 (6 bases). The CDR3 contains 15 residues. Per the germline V gene, CDR1 is MGHRA and CDR2 is YSYEKL. Trimming left V 1 base short and J 7 bases short, with 13 bases between. CDR3 DNA: TGCGCCAGCAGCCAAGTTTTAGAACAGGGCGGGGAGCTGTTTTTT. Residues: CASSQVLEQGGELFF.

This clone has only one observation. V is TRBV12-3 or TRBV12-4 and J is TRBJ1-1; possibly TRBD1 for D (6 bases). This CDR3 has 13 residues. The V and J ends lost 1 base and 10 bases respectively, with 13 bases between them. The DNA for the CDR3 is TGTGCCAGCAGTTTAGAGCGGGGGCTGGTAGCTTTCTTT. Translated: CASSLERGLVAFF.

The V gene is TRBV7-8, the J gene TRBJ1-6; no clear D gene. The CDR3 length is 15 residues. The germline V gene encodes CDR1 SGHVS and CDR2 FQNEAQ. Trimming left V 1 base short and J 8 bases short, with 12 bases between. The CDR3 sequence is CASSLGVAGYSPLHF. The CDR3 coding sequence is TGTGCCAGCAGCTTAGGGGTCGCCGGGTATTCACCCCTCCACTTT.

This rearrangement joins TRBV2 to TRBJ2-5; 9 bases are a match to TRBD1. Germline CDR1 is SNHLY and CDR2 is FYNNEI. The CDR3 runs 14 residues. V was clipped by 8 bases and J by 4 bases; unmatched bases: 8. The CDR3 spells CASRPDRGRETQYF. The CDR3 nucleotides are TGTGCCAGCCGGCCCGACAGGGGGAGAGAGACCCAGTACTTC.

The rearrangement links TRBV12-3 or TRBV12-4 to TRBJ1-6; D is uncertain. The CDR3 spans 12 residues. Trimming stripped 6 bases from V and 6 bases from J, with 6 bases between. The CDR3 DNA reads as TGTGCCAGCAGCAAAGCTAATTCACCCCTCCACTTT. Translated, it gives CASSKANSPLHF.